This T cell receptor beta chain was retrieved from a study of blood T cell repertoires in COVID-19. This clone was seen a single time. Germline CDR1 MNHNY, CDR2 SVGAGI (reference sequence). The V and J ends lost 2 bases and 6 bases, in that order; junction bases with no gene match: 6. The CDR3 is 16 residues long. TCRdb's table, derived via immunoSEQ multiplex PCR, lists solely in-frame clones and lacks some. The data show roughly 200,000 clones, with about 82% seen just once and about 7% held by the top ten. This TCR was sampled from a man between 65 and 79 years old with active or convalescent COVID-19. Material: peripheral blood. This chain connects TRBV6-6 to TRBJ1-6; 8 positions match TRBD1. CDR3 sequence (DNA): TGTGCCAGCAGTTACGAAGGGACAGGAGCTAATTCACCCCTCCACTTT. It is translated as CASSYEGTGANSPLHF.